Sequencing of this T cell receptor (beta chain) was carried out in a study of Ad26.COV2.S vaccination and SARS-CoV-2 variants. Study in general: Participants got Ad26.COV2.S intramuscularly, once or twice 56 days apart. The study, taken as a whole, reports: Spike-specific TCR breadth ran higher among vaccine recipients than placebo recipients.

V was cut by 3 bases and J by 1 base, with 6 bases left in between. The CDR3 consists of 13 residues. Germline lookup yields CDR1 MNHEY and CDR2 SMNVEV (reference sequence). TCRdb's copy holds only in-frame clones and misses some; the assay was immunoSEQ multiplex PCR. The profile covers hundreds of thousands of clones, with 86% appearing a single time and about 10% taken by the ten largest. Indicated treatment: roughly 20 received Ad26.COV2.S at low or high dose, single or two shots; roughly 5 received placebo; per-sample allocation not given. Collection of samples fell on day 63 after the first vaccine or placebo injection. Vaccination used an Ad26 vector expressing Wuhan-strain SARS-CoV-2 spike. A remark on this clone: Its antigen remains unknown.

This TCR came from a person aged 18-60 years who received the Ad26.COV2.S COVID-19 vaccine or a placebo. This chain connects TRBV27 to TRBJ1-1; D remains unclear. The sequencing here drew on peripheral blood, taken in a trial of Ad26.COV2.S vaccine versus placebo. This CDR3 reads CASSFLQNTEAFF. CDR3 nucleotide sequence: TGTGCCAGCAGTTTCCTCCAGAACACTGAAGCTTTCTTT.